This passage covers 8 T cell receptor beta chains from one sample sequenced in a study of identical twins. TCRdb re-called the 5' RACE reads with MiXCR, one entry per CDR3 protein. The table records about 250,000 distinct CDR3 sequences, roughly 8.7% of them present only once. The data were also submitted as part of a second study, on yellow fever vaccine responses in identical twins.

Sequenced material: CD8+ T cells sorted from blood. The receptors stem from a woman aged 18-35 years in good health.

This clonotype occurred many times. The V and J genes are TRBV28 and TRBJ2-7; D is possibly TRBD1 (6 bases). This CDR3 contains 15 residues. V lost 6 bases to trimming and J lost 4 bases, with 19 bases between them. Germline CDR1 MDHEN, CDR2 SYDVKM. CDR3 DNA sequence: TGTGCCAGCAGCTATCGGACAGCCGGTGATTACGAGCAGTACTTC. This sequence encodes CASSYRTAGDYEQYF.

This clonotype has a count of ten or more. This sequence joins TRBV25-1 and TRBJ1-6, with 8 bases fitting TRBD1. Germline trimming cut 5 bases from V and 7 bases from J; bases unmatched to any gene: 7. This CDR3 has 15 residues. The germline V gene has CDR1 MGHDK and CDR2 SYGVNS. The CDR3 region is CASSLRTGSNSPLHF. The CDR3 bases are TGTGCCAGCAGTCTCCGGACAGGGAGCAATTCACCCCTCCACTTT.

This clonotype was counted many times. The V gene is TRBV5-1, the J gene TRBJ2-7; TRBD1 matches 9 bases. Germline CDR1 is SGHRS and CDR2 is YFSETQ. The CDR3 covers 14 residues. The V gene end was trimmed by 3 bases and the J gene end by 2 bases; junction bases not matched to a gene: 3. This CDR3 is CASSWRDRAYEQYF. The DNA of the CDR3 is TGCGCCAGCAGCTGGCGGGACAGGGCCTACGAGCAGTACTTC.

This clonotype came up a few times. This sequence joins TRBV11-2 and TRBJ2-7, with 7 bases fitting TRBD1. Germline assignment: CDR1 SGHAT and CDR2 FQNNGV. The CDR3 covers 14 residues. V gave up 3 bases and J gave up 2 bases; unmatched junction bases: 4. In DNA form, the CDR3 reads TGTGCCAGCAGCTTCGGGACAGAAACCTACGAGCAGTACTTC. It encodes CASSFGTETYEQYF.

This chain joins TRBV28 and TRBJ2-7; the D gene is possibly TRBD2 (6 bases). Trimming pared 8 bases from V and 6 bases from J, leaving 20 bases between. This CDR3 is 14 amino acids long. CDR1 is MDHEN, CDR2 SYDVKM, per germline. The DNA of the CDR3 is TGTGCCAGCTCTCGTACCTACGGGGAGGTCGAGCAGTACTTC. As protein: CASSRTYGEVEQYF.

This clonotype was found many times. V gene TRBV4-3 combines with J gene TRBJ2-1, with TRBD2 matching over 10 bases. With V trimmed by 1 base and J by 8 bases, 5 bases remained unmatched. The CDR3 runs to 15 residues. Germline V lookup: CDR1 LGHNA, CDR2 YSLEER. The CDR3, as DNA: TGCGCCAGCAGCCAAGGACTAGCGGGTCACCATGAGCAGTTCTTC. As protein: CASSQGLAGHHEQFF.

Only a few counts were recorded for this clonotype. This sequence joins TRBV7-9 and TRBJ1-1; TRBD1 aligns across 7 bases. J gave up 5 bases and V 6 bases, and 6 bases lay outside the gene matches. Per the germline V gene, CDR1 is SEHNR and CDR2 is FQNEAQ (reference sequence). CDR3 length: 13 residues. CDR3 loop: CASRLPGGTEAFF. The DNA for the CDR3 is TGTGCCAGCAGACTTCCAGGGGGAACTGAAGCTTTCTTT.

This clonotype was seen a handful of times. The gene calls are TRBV12-3 or TRBV12-4 and TRBJ2-1, with D possibly TRBD2 on 6 matching bases. There are 13 residues in the CDR3. The V end lost 6 bases, the J end lost 8 bases, and 14 bases lay between the germline ends. CDR3 residues: CASSPRLVYEQFF. CDR3 nucleotide sequence: TGTGCCAGCAGCCCAAGACTAGTCTATGAGCAGTTCTTC.